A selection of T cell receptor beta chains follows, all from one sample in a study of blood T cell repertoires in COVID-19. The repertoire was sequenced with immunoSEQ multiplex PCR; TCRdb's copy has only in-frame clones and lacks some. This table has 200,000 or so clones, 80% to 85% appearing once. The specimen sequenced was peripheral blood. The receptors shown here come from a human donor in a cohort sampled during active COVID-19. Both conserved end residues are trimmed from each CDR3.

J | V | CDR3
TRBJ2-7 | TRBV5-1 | ASSLGGTSSYEQY
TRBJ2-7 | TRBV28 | ASSWTSGNIEQY
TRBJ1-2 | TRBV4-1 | ASSQGSGGAYGYT
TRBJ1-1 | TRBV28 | ASSRPGGGMNTEAF
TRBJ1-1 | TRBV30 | AWSVIGVTEAF
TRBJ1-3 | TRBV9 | ASSRTGGSGNTIY
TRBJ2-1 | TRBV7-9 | ASSQGGTKTSGTYNEQF
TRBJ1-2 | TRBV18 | ASSPGQVWMGYGYT
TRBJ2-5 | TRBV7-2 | ASSLHAVETQY
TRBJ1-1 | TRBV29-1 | SAVPGTGVGTEAF
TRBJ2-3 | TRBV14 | ASSHPTAGSGLDTQY
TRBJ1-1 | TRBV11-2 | ASSLSDRGAF
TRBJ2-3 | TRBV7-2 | ASSLRGGEDTQY
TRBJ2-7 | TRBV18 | ASSPTQDRVMHEQY
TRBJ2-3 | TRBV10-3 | AISELSSGRFTDTQY
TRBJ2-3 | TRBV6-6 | ASSDTGGSDTQY
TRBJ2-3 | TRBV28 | ASSLRTSGTDTQY
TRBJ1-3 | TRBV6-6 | ASKGEHTIY
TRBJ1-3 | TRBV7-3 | ASSLGGSGNTIY
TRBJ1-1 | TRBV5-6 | ASSFSGQGANTEAF
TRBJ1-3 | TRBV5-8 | ASSLLVGGAGTIY
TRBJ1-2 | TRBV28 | ASSLLQFYGYT
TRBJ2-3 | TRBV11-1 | ASSMRADTQY
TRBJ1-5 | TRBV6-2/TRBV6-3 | ASSHGGKGQPQH
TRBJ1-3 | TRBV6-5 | ATGRDSGNTIY
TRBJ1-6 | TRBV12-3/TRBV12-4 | ASSMGGTPLH
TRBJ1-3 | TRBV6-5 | ASSYTSGNTIY
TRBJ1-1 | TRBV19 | ASSPGTGSMTEAF
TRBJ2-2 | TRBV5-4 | ASSQGGLAGINTGELF
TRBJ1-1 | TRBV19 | ASSDRGNTEAF
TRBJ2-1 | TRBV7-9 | ASSDRDYSYNEQF
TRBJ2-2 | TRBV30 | AWSYRRSITGELF
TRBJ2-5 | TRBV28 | ASSLRGGAYQETQY
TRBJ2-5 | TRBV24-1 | ATSDEIIGTGQETQY
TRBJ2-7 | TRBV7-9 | ASSTPGQGSEQY
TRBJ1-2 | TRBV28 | ASRTQGPGYT
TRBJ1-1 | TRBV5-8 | ASRQGGTEAF
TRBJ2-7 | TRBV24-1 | ATSEGGAVIDEQY
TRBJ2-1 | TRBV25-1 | ATSRTSAYNEQF
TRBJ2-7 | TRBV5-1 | ASEKTGGRDEQY
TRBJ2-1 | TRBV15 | ATSPNPQGPEQF
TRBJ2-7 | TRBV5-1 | ASSLGAAGEGYEQY